The 2 T cell receptor beta chains given below trace back to one sample, sequenced in a study of blood T cells in healthy people across ages. A second about 6 to 12 cycle PCR used barcoded and J-beta primers. Each CDR3 protein gets one entry after TCRdb re-called the 5' RACE reads with MiXCR. The table has about a million distinct CDR3 sequences, roughly half seen once; the top ten hold about a fifth. Input material: blood. The receptors derive from a woman in her fifties or sixties in good health.

The chain combines TRBV2 with TRBJ1-1; D is uncertain. V was clipped by 7 bases and J by 4 bases, with 16 bases between them. CDR1 and CDR2 from the germline V gene are SNHLY and FYNNEI. The length of the CDR3 is 14 residues. CDR3: CASTLKGFGTEAFF. The CDR3 coding sequence is TGTGCCAGCACCCTAAAGGGATTTGGCACTGAAGCTTTCTTT.

This clonotype was counted only a few times. The chain carries TRBV3-1 and TRBJ2-7; D perhaps matches TRBD2 (6 bases). The CDR3 spans 14 residues. Germline CDR1 reads LGHDT; CDR2 reads YNNKEL (reference sequence). Deletions cut 0 bases from V and 10 bases from J, with 16 bases between. The CDR3 nucleotides read TGTGCCAGCAGCCAAGATCCTAGCTCGGGGGACCAGTACTTC. Translation: CASSQDPSSGDQYF.